This T cell receptor (beta chain) was identified during a study of blood T cell repertoires in COVID-19. Trimming removed 5 bases from V and 2 bases from J; junction bases left unmatched: 1. Germline loops: CDR1 GTSNPN, CDR2 SVGIG (reference sequence). This CDR3 comprises 12 residues. Followed longitudinally, the Seattle patients had been enrolled during active infection. Clones were read by immunoSEQ multiplex PCR, and TCRdb kept only the in-frame ones, dropping some. Of about 170,000 clones in the sample, 70% to 90% were seen once. The V call is TRBV30, the J call TRBJ2-5; 8 bases map to TRBD1. This receptor was taken from a woman aged 60 to 75 with COVID-19, enrolled during active disease. Sequencing input: peripheral blood. The CDR3 region is CAWGQGQETQYF. CDR3 nucleotide sequence: TGTGCCTGGGGACAGGGTCAAGAGACCCAGTACTTC.